Sequencing of this T cell receptor beta chain was carried out in a study of Graves' ophthalmopathy and Graves' hyperthyroidism. Using RNA transcripts, the TCR beta CDR3 regions were amplified. RT-PCR in the first round used HTBI primers; a second-round multiplex PCR followed. TCRdb re-analysed the multiplex PCR reads in MiXCR, keeping a single row per CDR3 protein. This sample has nearly 400,000 distinct CDR3 sequences; 15% to 20% occur once, and the top ten carry more than 1.5%. Disease in donors with ophthalmopathy had moderate-to-severe activity, CAS ≥3, NOSPECS ≥4 and under 3 months' duration. V was trimmed by 1 base and J by 5 bases, leaving 9 bases between them. The CDR3 has 13 amino acids. The germline CDR1 and CDR2 sequences are LNHNV and YYDKDF (reference sequence).

The sequence derives from a woman aged 18-29 years with Graves' ophthalmopathy. The V and J genes are TRBV15 and TRBJ2-7; no clear D gene. The specimen sequenced was peripheral blood. The DNA for the CDR3 is TGTGCCACCAGCAGAGCGTCCTCGAACGAGCAGTACTTC. It codes for CATSRASSNEQYF.